The T cell receptor beta chain described here comes from a study of blood T cell repertoires in COVID-19. As originally analysed: Estimated nucleated cell counts came from reference gene primer amplification. Only in-frame clones appear in the TCRdb table, and some are missing; sequencing was by immunoSEQ multiplex PCR. V and J calls and clone size are given by that table; D and trimming were obtained from the DNA. This sample carries over 85,000 clones, approximately 82% of them seen once, and the ten largest clones take 20% to 25%. The germline V gene encodes CDR1 LGHNA and CDR2 YSLEER. The CDR3 is made up of 14 amino acids. V was cut by 0 bases and J by 4 bases, with 6 bases left in between.

Sequences were obtained from peripheral blood. The TCR originated in a man aged 55 to 70 with acute or convalescent COVID-19. This rearrangement joins TRBV4-3 to TRBJ2-2; D is uncertain. CDR3 loop: CASSQDGRTGELFF. DNA for the CDR3: TGCGCCAGCAGCCAAGACGGTCGCACCGGGGAGCTGTTTTTT.